Presented here are 9 T cell receptor beta chains from one specimen sequenced in a study of regulatory T cells in long-lasting Graves disease listed by TCRdb under 2021. The sample's time point label is to be understood as: newly diagnosed GD, antithyroid drugs for less than 3 months. For both TCR sequencing and RNA sequencing, RNA was extracted from PBMCs using TRIzol. The library came from multiplex PCR. TCRdb names Illumina HiSeq 4000 as the instrument used. To build TCR beta libraries, CDR3 regions were amplified by Arm-PCR using iRepertoire HTBI primers. TCRdb applied fastp at Q25 and MiXCR to the public reads, then kept only in-frame beta chains. Rows with a matching CDR3 protein are joined into one entry that keeps the most common DNA and genes. In this sample the table shows about 460,000 distinct CDR3 sequences, 12% to 15% of which occur a single time. The top ten constitute more than 15% of the sample.

The same data also went into a second study, on T cells in Graves' hyperthyroidism and ophthalmopathy.

Material: peripheral blood mononuclear cells (PBMCs), obtained at new diagnosis, from a patient treated with antithyroid drugs. All receptors come from a woman between 50 and 59 years old with Graves disease. Donor details come from another sample of the same person, matched by shared clones.

In this sample, this clonotype turned up many times. The chain employs TRBV24-1 and TRBJ2-1; TRBD2 agrees at 12 bases. CDR1 KGHDR and CDR2 SFDVKD come from the germline V gene. V lost 4 bases, J lost 0 bases, and 3 bases stayed unmatched. This CDR3 region has 17 residues. CDR3 sequence: CATSDPTSGSSYNEQFF. Here the CDR3 DNA reads TGTGCCACCAGTGACCCGACTAGCGGGAGCTCCTACAATGAGCAGTTCTTC.

This clonotype was counted a few times. The genes are TRBV20-1 and TRBJ2-7; 11 nucleotides line up with TRBD1. V trimming: 3 bases; J trimming: 2 bases; junction bases outside the gene matches: 12. The CDR3 sequence is 17 residues long. Germline V gene data show CDR1 as DFQATT and CDR2 as SNEGSKA (reference sequence). CDR3 coding DNA: TGCAGTGCTAGGACGAAAGGACAGGGGGCACAGGCCTACGAGCAGTACTTC. Protein: CSARTKGQGAQAYEQYF.

V and J are TRBV15 and TRBJ1-2; D may be TRBD1 (5 bases). CDR1 LNHNV and CDR2 YYDKDF come from the germline V gene (reference sequence). This CDR3 is built from 16 residues. Trimming stripped 0 bases from V and 0 bases from J, with 11 bases between. Here the CDR3 reads CATSRDYGGTNYGYTF. The CDR3 DNA sequence: TGTGCCACCAGCAGAGATTACGGGGGAACTAACTATGGCTACACCTTC.

This clonotype was counted at least ten times. The V call is TRBV5-6, the J call TRBJ2-5; 13 nucleotides align to TRBD2. This CDR3 spans 19 amino acids. Germline CDR1 and CDR2: SGHDT and YYEEEE. V was clipped by 6 bases and J by 5 bases; unmatched bases: 19. The CDR3 bases are TGTGCCAGCACCGCTCTCACGACTCGGACTAGCGGGAGCGGGGAGACCCAGTACTTC. Its protein product is CASTALTTRTSGSGETQYF.

This clonotype was recorded a few times. The rearrangement links TRBV27 to TRBJ2-1, with 10 bases identical to TRBD1. This CDR3 region has 15 residues. V lost 3 bases to trimming and J lost 6 bases; unmatched junction nucleotides: 5. Germline CDR1 and CDR2: MNHEY and SMNVEV (reference sequence). The CDR3 spells CASSFWDRGRNEQFF. In nucleotides, the CDR3 is TGTGCCAGCAGTTTTTGGGACAGGGGTCGCAATGAGCAGTTCTTC.

This clonotype has at least ten counts. The chain is built from TRBV7-9 and TRBJ2-1, with a possible D match to TRBD1 (6 bases). The CDR3 sequence is 15 residues long. Per germline, CDR1 SEHNR and CDR2 FQNEAQ (reference sequence). Trimming shortened V by 4 bases and J by 0 bases, and 10 bases separated the two germline ends. The CDR3 loop reads CASSSSGVSYNEQFF. As DNA, the CDR3 is TGTGCCAGCAGCTCTTCAGGGGTCTCCTACAATGAGCAGTTCTTC.

The table lists this clonotype with many counts. This chain's CDR3 is CASSPDRSTNEKLFF. CDR3 DNA: TGTGCCAGCAGCCCGGACAGGTCAACTAATGAAAAACTGTTTTTT. This rearrangement joins TRBV12-3 or TRBV12-4 to TRBJ1-4, with 7 bases identical to TRBD1. The V segment lost 6 bases and the J segment 0 bases; nucleotides outside the gene matches: 4. The CDR3 is made up of 15 amino acids.

This clonotype was picked up many times. The CDR3 loop is CATPRGSSYEQYF. The CDR3 DNA follows: TGCGCTACCCCAAGGGGAAGCTCCTACGAGCAGTACTTC. The chain employs TRBV5-1 and TRBJ2-7, with a weak D call TRBD1 (5 bases). The germline V gene has CDR1 SGHRS and CDR2 YFSETQ. The CDR3 loop spans 13 amino acids.

This clonotype came up many times. The chain couples TRBV9 to TRBJ1-1; D uncertain. The ends were cut back, 3 bases at V and 1 base at J, with 16 bases in the middle. Per the germline V gene, CDR1 is SGDLS and CDR2 is YYNGEE. The CDR3 runs to 16 residues. The CDR3 here is CASSASIGPSNTEAFF. CDR3 coding DNA: TGTGCCAGCAGCGCCAGTATAGGGCCTTCGAACACTGAAGCTTTCTTT. Together with reference TRBV9 and TRBJ1-1, the CDR3 gives the full variable domain: DSGVTQTPKHLITATGQRVTLRCSPRSGDLSVYWYQQSLDQGLQFLIQYYNGEERAKGNILERFSAQQFPDLHSELNLSSLELGDSALYFCASSASIGPSNTEAFFGQGTRLTVV.